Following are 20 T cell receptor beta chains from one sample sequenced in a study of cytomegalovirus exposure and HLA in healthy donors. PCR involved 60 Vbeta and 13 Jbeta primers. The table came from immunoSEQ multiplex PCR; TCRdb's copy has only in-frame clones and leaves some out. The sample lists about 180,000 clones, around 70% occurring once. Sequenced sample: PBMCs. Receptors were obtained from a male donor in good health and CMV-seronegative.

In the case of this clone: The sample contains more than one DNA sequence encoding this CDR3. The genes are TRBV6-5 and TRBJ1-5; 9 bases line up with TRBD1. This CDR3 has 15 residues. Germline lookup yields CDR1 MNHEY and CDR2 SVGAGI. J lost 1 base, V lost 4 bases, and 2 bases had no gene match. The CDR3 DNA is TGTGCCAGCAGTTTTGGACAGGGGAGCAATCAGCCCCAGCATTTT. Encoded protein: CASSFGQGSNQPQHF.

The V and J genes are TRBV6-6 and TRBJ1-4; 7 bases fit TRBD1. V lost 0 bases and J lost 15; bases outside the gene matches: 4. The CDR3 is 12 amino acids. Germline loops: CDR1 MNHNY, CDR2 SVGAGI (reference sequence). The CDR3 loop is CASSYSGTEMFF. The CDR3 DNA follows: TGTGCCAGCAGTTACTCCGGGACAGAGATGTTTTTT.

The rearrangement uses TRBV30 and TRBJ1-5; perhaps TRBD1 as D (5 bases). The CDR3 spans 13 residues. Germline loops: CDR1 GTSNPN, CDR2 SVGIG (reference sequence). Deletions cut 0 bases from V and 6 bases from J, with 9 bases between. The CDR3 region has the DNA TGTGCCTGGAGTGTCGGAGGGACTCAGCCCCAGCATTTT. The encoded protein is CAWSVGGTQPQHF.

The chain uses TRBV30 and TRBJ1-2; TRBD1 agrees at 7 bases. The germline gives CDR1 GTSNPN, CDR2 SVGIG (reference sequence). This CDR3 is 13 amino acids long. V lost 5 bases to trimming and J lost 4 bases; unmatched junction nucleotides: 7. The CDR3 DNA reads TGTGCCTGGGAGCAGGGGGATGGCTATGGCTACACCTTC. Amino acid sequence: CAWEQGDGYGYTF.

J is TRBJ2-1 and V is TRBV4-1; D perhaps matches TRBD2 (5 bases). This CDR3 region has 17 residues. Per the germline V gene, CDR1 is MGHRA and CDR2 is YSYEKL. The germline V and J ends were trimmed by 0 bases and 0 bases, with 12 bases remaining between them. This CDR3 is CASSQEGGWSSYNEQFF. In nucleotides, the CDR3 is TGCGCCAGCAGCCAAGAAGGAGGCTGGAGCTCCTACAATGAGCAGTTCTTC.

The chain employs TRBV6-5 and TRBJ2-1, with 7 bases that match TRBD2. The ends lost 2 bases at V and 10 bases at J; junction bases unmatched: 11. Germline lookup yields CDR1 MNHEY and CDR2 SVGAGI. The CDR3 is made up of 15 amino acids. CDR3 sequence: CASSYNSGYAAEQFF. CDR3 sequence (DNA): TGTGCCAGCAGTTACAATAGCGGGTACGCCGCGGAGCAGTTCTTC.

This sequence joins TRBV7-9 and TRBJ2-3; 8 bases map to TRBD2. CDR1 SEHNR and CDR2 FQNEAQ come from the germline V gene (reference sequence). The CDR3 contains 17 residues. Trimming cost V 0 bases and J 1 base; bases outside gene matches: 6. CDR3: CASSLAGRAFRTDTQYF. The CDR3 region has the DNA TGTGCCAGCAGCTTAGCCGGGAGGGCCTTTCGCACAGATACGCAGTATTTT.

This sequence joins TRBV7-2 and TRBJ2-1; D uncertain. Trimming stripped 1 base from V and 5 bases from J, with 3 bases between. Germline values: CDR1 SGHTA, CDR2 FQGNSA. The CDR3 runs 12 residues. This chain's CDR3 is CASSLVNNEQFF. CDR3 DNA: TGTGCCAGCAGCTTAGTTAACAATGAGCAGTTCTTC. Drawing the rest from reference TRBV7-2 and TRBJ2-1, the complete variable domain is GAGVSQSPSNKVTEKGKDVELRCDPISGHTALYWYRQSLGQGLEFLIYFQGNSAPDKSGLPSDRFSAERTGGSVSTLTIQRTQQEDSAVYLCASSLVNNEQFFGPGTRLTVL.

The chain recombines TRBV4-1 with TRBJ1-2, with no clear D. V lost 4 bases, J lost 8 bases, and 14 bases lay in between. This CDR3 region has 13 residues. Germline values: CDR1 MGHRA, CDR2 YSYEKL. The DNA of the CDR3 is TGCGCCAGCAGCCCCATAAATGGCAACGGCTACACCTTC. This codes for CASSPINGNGYTF.

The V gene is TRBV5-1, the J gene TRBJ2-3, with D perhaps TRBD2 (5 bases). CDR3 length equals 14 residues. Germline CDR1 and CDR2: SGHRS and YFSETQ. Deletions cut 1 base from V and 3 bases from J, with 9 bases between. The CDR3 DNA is TGCGCCAGCAGCTTGAACGGGGATACAGATACGCAGTATTTT. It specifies CASSLNGDTDTQYF.

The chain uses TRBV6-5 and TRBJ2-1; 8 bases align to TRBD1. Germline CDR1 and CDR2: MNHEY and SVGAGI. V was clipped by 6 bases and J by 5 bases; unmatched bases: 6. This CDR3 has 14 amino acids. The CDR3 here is CASRTGTGDNEQFF. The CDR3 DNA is TGTGCCAGCAGGACCGGGACAGGAGACAATGAGCAGTTCTTC.

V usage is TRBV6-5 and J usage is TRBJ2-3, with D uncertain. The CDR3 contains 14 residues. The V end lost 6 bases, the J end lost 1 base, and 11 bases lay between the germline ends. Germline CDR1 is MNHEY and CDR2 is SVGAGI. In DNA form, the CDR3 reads TGTGCCAGCAGGGCCATGGCCGGCACAGATACGCAGTATTTT. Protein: CASRAMAGTDTQYF.

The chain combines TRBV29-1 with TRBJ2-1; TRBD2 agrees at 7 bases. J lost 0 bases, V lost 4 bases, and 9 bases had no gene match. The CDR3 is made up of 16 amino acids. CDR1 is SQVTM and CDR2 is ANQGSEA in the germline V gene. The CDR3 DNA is TGCAGCGTTGGACGGGACGGGGGGAGCTCCTACAATGAGCAGTTCTTC. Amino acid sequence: CSVGRDGGSSYNEQFF.

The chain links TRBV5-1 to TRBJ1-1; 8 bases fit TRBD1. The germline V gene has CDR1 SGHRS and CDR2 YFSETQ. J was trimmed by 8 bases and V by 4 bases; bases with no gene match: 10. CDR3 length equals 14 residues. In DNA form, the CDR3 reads TGCGCCAGCAGCCCCCGGACAGGGCGAAACGAAGCTTTCTTT. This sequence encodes CASSPRTGRNEAFF. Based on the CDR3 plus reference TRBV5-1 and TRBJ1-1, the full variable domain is KAGVTQTPRYLIKTRGQQVTLSCSPISGHRSVSWYQQTPGQGLQFLFEYFSETQRNKGNFPGRFSGRQFSNSRSEMNVSTLELGDSALYLCASSPRTGRNEAFFGQGTRLTVV.

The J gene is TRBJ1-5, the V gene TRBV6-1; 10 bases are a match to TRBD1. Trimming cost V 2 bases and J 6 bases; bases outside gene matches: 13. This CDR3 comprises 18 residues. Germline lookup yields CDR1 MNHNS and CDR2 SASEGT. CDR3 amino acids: CASSERWGGTGARQPQHF. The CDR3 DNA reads TGTGCCAGCAGTGAAAGGTGGGGCGGGACAGGGGCGCGTCAGCCCCAGCATTTT.

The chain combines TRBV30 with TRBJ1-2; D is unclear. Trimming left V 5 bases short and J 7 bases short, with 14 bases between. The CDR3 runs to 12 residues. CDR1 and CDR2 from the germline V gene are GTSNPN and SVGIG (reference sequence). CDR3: CAWRSTGRGYTF. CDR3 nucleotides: TGTGCCTGGCGCTCCACGGGTCGTGGCTACACCTTC.

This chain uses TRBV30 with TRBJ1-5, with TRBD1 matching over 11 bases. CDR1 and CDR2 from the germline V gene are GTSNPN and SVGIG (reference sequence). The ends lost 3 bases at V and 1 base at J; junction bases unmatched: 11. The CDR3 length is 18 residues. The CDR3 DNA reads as TGTGCCTGGAGCCCTGACCGGACAGGGGGCATGAGCAATCAGCCCCAGCATTTT. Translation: CAWSPDRTGGMSNQPQHF.

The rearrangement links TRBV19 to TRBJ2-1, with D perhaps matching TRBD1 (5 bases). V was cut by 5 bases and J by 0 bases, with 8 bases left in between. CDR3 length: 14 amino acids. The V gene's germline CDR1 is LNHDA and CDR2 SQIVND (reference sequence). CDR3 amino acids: CASSFQGSYNEQFF. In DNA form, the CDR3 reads TGTGCCAGTAGTTTTCAGGGCTCCTACAATGAGCAGTTCTTC.

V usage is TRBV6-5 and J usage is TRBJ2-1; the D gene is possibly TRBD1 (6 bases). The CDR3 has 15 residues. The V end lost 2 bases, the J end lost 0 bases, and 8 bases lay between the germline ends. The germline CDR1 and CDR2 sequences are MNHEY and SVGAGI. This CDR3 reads CASSYGGPSYNEQFF. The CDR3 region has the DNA TGTGCCAGCAGTTACGGGGGCCCCTCCTACAATGAGCAGTTCTTC.

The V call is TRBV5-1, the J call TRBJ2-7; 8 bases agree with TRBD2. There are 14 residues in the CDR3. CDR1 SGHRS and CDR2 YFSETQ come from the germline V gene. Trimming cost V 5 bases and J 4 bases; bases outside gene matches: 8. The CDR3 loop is CASRSGLAAYEQYF. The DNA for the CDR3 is TGCGCCAGCAGATCAGGACTAGCTGCATACGAGCAGTACTTC. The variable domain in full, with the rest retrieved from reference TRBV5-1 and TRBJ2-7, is KAGVTQTPRYLIKTRGQQVTLSCSPISGHRSVSWYQQTPGQGLQFLFEYFSETQRNKGNFPGRFSGRQFSNSRSEMNVSTLELGDSALYLCASRSGLAAYEQYFGPGTRLTVT.